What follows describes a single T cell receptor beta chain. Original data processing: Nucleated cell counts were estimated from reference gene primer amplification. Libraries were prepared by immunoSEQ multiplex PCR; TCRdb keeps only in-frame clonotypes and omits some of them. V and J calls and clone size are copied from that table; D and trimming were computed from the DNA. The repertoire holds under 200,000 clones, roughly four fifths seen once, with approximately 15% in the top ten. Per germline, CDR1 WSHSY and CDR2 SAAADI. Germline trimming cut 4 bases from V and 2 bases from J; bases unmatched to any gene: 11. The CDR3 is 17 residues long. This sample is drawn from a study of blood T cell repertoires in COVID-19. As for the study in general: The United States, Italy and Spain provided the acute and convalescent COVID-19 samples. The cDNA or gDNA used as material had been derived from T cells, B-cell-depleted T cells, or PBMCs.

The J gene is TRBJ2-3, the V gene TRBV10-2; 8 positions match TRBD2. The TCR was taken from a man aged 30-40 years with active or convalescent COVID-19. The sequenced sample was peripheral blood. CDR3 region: CASSAIGGGRLTDTQYF. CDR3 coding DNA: TGCGCCAGCAGTGCCATCGGCGGGGGGCGCCTCACAGATACGCAGTATTTT.